These 21 T cell receptor beta chains came from one sample sequenced in a study of cytomegalovirus exposure and HLA in healthy donors. In the PCR, 60 Vbeta and 13 Jbeta primers were used. Here immunoSEQ multiplex PCR was the method, and the copy in TCRdb shows in-frame clones only, minus some. Here the sample spans about 140,000 clones, approximately 84% being singletons. Sequencing used PBMCs. Every receptor here comes from a woman aged 55 to 70 in good health and CMV-seropositive.

In nucleotides, the CDR3 is TGCGCCAGCAGCCGGACAGTCACCTACGAGCAGTACTTC. Translated, it gives CASSRTVTYEQYF. The rearrangement links TRBV5-1 to TRBJ2-7; weak D call: TRBD1 (6 bases). V was pared by 4 bases and J by 2 bases, with 10 bases between. Germline V gene data show CDR1 as SGHRS and CDR2 as YFSETQ. This CDR3 contains 13 residues.

The chain links TRBV19 to TRBJ2-7, with D possibly matching TRBD2 (6 bases). Germline loops: CDR1 LNHDA, CDR2 SQIVND (reference sequence). V lost 8 bases, J lost 5 bases, and 10 bases lay in between. The CDR3 sequence is 11 residues long. CDR3 sequence (DNA): TGTGCCAGTCAAGCGGGTCACGAGCAGTACTTC. Its protein product is CASQAGHEQYF.

The chain recombines TRBV10-3 with TRBJ2-1; D may be TRBD2 (5 bases). The CDR3 length is 12 residues. Trimming removed 2 bases from V and 10 bases from J, with 9 bases in between. CDR1 and CDR2 (germline): ENHRY, SYGVKD. CDR3 protein: CAISEDYQEQFF. The DNA of the CDR3 is TGTGCCATCAGTGAGGACTACCAGGAGCAGTTCTTC.

This clone turned up a few times. This chain links TRBV28 with TRBJ1-2; D is ambiguous. V was pared by 3 bases and J by 8 bases, with 7 bases between. Germline values: CDR1 MDHEN, CDR2 SYDVKM. This CDR3 spans 11 amino acids. CDR3: CASSFLEGYTF. The CDR3, as DNA: TGTGCCAGCAGTTTCCTGGAGGGCTACACCTTC.

V and J are TRBV5-1 and TRBJ2-1; 12 nucleotides agree with TRBD2. The CDR3 consists of 18 residues. From germline, CDR1 is SGHRS and CDR2 YFSETQ. Trimming cost V 1 base and J 3 bases; bases outside gene matches: 8. The CDR3 region has the DNA TGCGCCAGCAGCTTGCGGGCTAGCGGGAGGGCCAACTACAATGAGCAGTTCTTC. Protein: CASSLRASGRANYNEQFF.

V usage is TRBV7-2 and J usage is TRBJ2-2; 9 bases agree with TRBD1. This CDR3 comprises 16 residues. V gave up 5 bases and J gave up 3 bases; unmatched junction bases: 7. Germline-derived CDR1 and CDR2 are SGHTA and FQGNSA. CDR3 protein: CASSPGTGKDTGELFF. Here the CDR3 DNA reads TGTGCCAGCAGCCCGGGGACAGGGAAGGACACCGGGGAGCTGTTTTTT.

The chain recombines TRBV6-5 with TRBJ2-5; weak D call: TRBD1 (5 bases). The CDR3 covers 15 residues. Trimming stripped 6 bases from V and 1 base from J, with 15 bases between. CDR1 MNHEY and CDR2 SVGAGI come from the germline V gene. CDR3 sequence: CASRPTWTSQETQYF. CDR3 nucleotides: TGTGCCAGCAGGCCAACTTGGACAAGCCAAGAGACCCAGTACTTC.

This sequence joins TRBV27 and TRBJ1-1, with D maybe TRBD1 (6 bases). The CDR3 contains 15 residues. V was shortened by 2 bases and J by 5 bases, with 15 bases between the two germline ends. CDR1 MNHEY and CDR2 SMNVEV come from the germline V gene (reference sequence). As DNA, the CDR3 is TGTGCCAGCAGTTTACGGGGGGCGCCGGATACTGAAGCTTTCTTT. It translates to CASSLRGAPDTEAFF.

The rearrangement links TRBV4-3 to TRBJ1-1; maybe TRBD1 (5 bases). The CDR3 loop spans 15 amino acids. Germline V gene data show CDR1 as LGHNA and CDR2 as YSLEER. Trimming removed 0 bases from V and 3 bases from J, with 11 bases in between. The CDR3, as DNA: TGCGCCAGCAGCCAAGAGGAGGGGCGGGACACTGAAGCTTTCTTT. Translating it yields CASSQEEGRDTEAFF.

J is TRBJ2-1 and V is TRBV11-3; D unclear. The CDR3 length is 12 residues. Per the germline V gene, CDR1 is SGHNT and CDR2 is YENEEA. The V end lost 8 bases, the J end lost 6 bases, and 11 bases lay between the germline ends. This chain's CDR3 is CASGRLTNEQFF. DNA of the CDR3: TGTGCCAGCGGCCGCTTAACCAATGAGCAGTTCTTC.

The chain is built from TRBV6-1 and TRBJ2-1; 12 positions match TRBD2. V shed 5 bases and J 2 bases; nucleotides not matched to a gene: 1. The germline CDR1 and CDR2 sequences are MNHNS and SASEGT. The CDR3 is 15 amino acids. CDR3 protein: CASSRLAGAYNEQFF. The DNA for the CDR3 is TGTGCCAGCAGTCGACTAGCGGGAGCCTACAATGAGCAGTTCTTC.

This clone appeared a single time. The chain combines TRBV28 with TRBJ1-2, with D maybe TRBD1 (6 bases). The germline V gene has CDR1 MDHEN and CDR2 SYDVKM. This CDR3 spans 14 amino acids. With 5 bases removed from V and 3 bases from J, the gap between germline ends came to 13 bases. The CDR3 spells CASSLHDRHYGYTF. The CDR3 nucleotides read TGTGCCAGCAGTCTACATGACAGGCACTATGGCTACACCTTC.

The rearrangement uses TRBV5-1 and TRBJ2-5; TRBD1 aligns across 8 bases. Trimming at V came to 6 bases and at J to 11 bases, leaving 18 bases not matched to a gene. The CDR3 totals 15 residues. Germline V gene lookup returns CDR1 SGHRS and CDR2 YFSETQ. CDR3 in amino acids: CASTSGRQGATKQYF. CDR3 DNA sequence: TGCGCCAGCACTTCTGGCCGTCAGGGGGCGACCAAGCAGTACTTC.

V and J are TRBV7-9 and TRBJ2-7; D perhaps matches TRBD1 (5 bases). Germline CDR1 and CDR2: SEHNR and FQNEAQ (reference sequence). Trimming stripped 3 bases from V and 4 bases from J, with 13 bases between. The CDR3 loop spans 14 amino acids. In DNA, the CDR3 is TGTGCCAGCAGCTTCAAGGACATTGGGTACGAGCAGTACTTC. It is translated as CASSFKDIGYEQYF.

On this clone itself: The same CDR3 also results from other DNA sequences found in this sample. This chain uses TRBV28 with TRBJ1-1; 8 bases map to TRBD1. The CDR3 runs 14 residues. The germline V gene encodes CDR1 MDHEN and CDR2 SYDVKM. With 2 bases clipped from V and 4 bases from J, the junction kept 3 bases outside the gene matches. CDR3 in DNA: TGTGCCAGCAGTTTAACAGGGGGTGGCACTGAAGCTTTCTTT. It specifies CASSLTGGGTEAFF.

The rearrangement uses TRBV4-1 and TRBJ2-7, with TRBD2 identical over 11 bases. The CDR3 is made up of 16 amino acids. Germline V lookup: CDR1 MGHRA, CDR2 YSYEKL. Trimming cost V 2 bases and J 2 bases; bases outside gene matches: 5. DNA for the CDR3: TGCGCCAGCAGCCAACTCGGGACTAGCGGTCCCTACGAGCAGTACTTC. Amino acids: CASSQLGTSGPYEQYF.

The chain joins TRBV7-9 to TRBJ2-7; TRBD2 aligns across 13 bases. Germline values: CDR1 SEHNR, CDR2 FQNEAQ (reference sequence). The trim removed 3 bases at V and 6 bases at J, leaving 11 bases unmatched. The CDR3 runs to 17 residues. The CDR3 sequence is CASSLDGGLAGTGEQYF. The CDR3 DNA reads TGTGCCAGCAGCTTGGACGGGGGACTAGCGGGAACGGGCGAGCAGTACTTC.

This rearrangement joins TRBV5-1 to TRBJ2-1, with 8 bases fitting TRBD2. J was trimmed by 7 bases and V by 4 bases; bases with no gene match: 1. The CDR3 is 12 residues long. CDR1 is SGHRS and CDR2 is YFSETQ in the germline V gene. The CDR3: CASSPGGNEQFF. The CDR3 DNA follows: TGCGCCAGCAGCCCGGGGGGGAATGAGCAGTTCTTC.

CDR3 DNA: TGTGCCACCAGCAGAGATAGACTAACGACAGATACGCAGTATTTT. It translates to CATSRDRLTTDTQYF. J is TRBJ2-3 and V is TRBV15, with a possible D match to TRBD2 (5 bases). Trimming pared 0 bases from V and 3 bases from J, leaving 10 bases between. CDR1 and CDR2 from the germline V gene are LNHNV and YYDKDF (reference sequence). The length of the CDR3 is 15 residues.

This clone turned up a few times. V and J are TRBV11-2 and TRBJ2-7; 7 bases line up with TRBD1. With 4 bases clipped from V and 3 bases from J, the junction kept 9 bases outside the gene matches. The CDR3 length is 15 residues. Germline assignment: CDR1 SGHAT and CDR2 FQNNGV. The CDR3 bases are TGTGCCAGCAGCTCAGGTCGGACAGGAGGCTACGAGCAGTACTTC. The encoded protein is CASSSGRTGGYEQYF.

This clone has a single count. The rearrangement links TRBV6-1 to TRBJ2-3; 7 positions match TRBD1. V was clipped by 6 bases and J by 3 bases; unmatched bases: 9. Germline V gives CDR1 MNHNS, CDR2 SASEGT. The CDR3 runs to 15 residues. The CDR3 protein is CASRTGDRETDTQYF. The DNA for the CDR3 is TGTGCCAGCAGGACCGGTGACAGGGAAACAGATACGCAGTATTTT.